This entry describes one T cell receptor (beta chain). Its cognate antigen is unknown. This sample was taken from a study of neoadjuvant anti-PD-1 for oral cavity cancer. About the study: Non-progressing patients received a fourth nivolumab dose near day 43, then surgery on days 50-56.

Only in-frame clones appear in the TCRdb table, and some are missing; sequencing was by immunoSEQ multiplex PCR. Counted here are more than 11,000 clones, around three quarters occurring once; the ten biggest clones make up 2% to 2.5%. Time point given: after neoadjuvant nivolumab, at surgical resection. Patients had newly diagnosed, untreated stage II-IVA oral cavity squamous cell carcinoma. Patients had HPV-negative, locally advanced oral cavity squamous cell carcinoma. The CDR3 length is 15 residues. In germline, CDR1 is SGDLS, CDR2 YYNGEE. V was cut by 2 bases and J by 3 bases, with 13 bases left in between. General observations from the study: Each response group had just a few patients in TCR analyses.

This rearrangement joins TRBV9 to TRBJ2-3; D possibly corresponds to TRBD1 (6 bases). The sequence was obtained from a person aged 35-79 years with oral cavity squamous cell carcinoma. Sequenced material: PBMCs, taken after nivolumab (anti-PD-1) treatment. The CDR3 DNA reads TGTGCCAGCAGCGTTAGGGGGTTTAAGACAGATACGCAGTATTTT. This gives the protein CASSVRGFKTDTQYF.